Only a few counts were recorded for the clone carrying this T cell receptor beta chain. Trimming cost V 3 bases and J 2 bases, with 18 bases left between them. The length of the CDR3 is 17 residues. The germline V gene has CDR1 LGHDT and CDR2 YNNKEL (reference sequence). The sample originates from a study of blood T cells in healthy people across ages. Study overall: Every two T cells gave about one barcoded beta molecule via template switching.

A second PCR of roughly 7 to 11 cycles used a sample-barcoded 5' primer and a J-beta primer mix. TCRdb reprocessed the 5' RACE reads via MiXCR and lists one record per CDR3 protein. The sample has over a million distinct CDR3 sequences; 42% are singletons. Those donating, healthy Caucasian individuals from Russia, were aged roughly 6 to 90. Per-sample PBMC isolation yielded at least 6.5 million cells. The sample consisted of blood. The chain uses TRBV3-1 and TRBJ2-3; D possibly corresponds to TRBD2 (7 bases). The receptor was derived from a young woman in good health. The CDR3 is CASSQRGASGLTDTQYF. CDR3 nucleotide sequence: TGTGCCAGCAGCCAGAGGGGGGCTAGCGGTCTCACAGATACGCAGTATTTT.